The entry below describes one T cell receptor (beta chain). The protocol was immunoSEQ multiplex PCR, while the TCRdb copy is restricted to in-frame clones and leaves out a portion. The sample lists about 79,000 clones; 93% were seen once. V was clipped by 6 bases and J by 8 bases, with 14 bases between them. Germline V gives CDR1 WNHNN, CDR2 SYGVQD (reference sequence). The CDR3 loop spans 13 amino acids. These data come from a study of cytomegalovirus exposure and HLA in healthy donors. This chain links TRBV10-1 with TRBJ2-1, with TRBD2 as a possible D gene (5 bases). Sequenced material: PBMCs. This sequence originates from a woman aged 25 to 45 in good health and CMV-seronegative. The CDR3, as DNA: TGCGCCAGCAGGGGTTTTAGAGGGCATGAGCAGTTCTTC. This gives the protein CASRGFRGHEQFF.